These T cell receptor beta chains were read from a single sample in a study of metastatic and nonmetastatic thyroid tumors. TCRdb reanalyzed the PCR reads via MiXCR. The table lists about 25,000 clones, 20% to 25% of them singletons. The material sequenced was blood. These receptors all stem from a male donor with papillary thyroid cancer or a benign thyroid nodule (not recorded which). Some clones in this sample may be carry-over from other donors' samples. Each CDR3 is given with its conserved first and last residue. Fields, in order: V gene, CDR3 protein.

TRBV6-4,CASSGGTSGIYEQFF
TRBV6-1,CASSQRHYEQYF
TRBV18,CASSQGLGYEQYF
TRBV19,CASRNRQGAVGELFF
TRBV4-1,CASSQGGEAYEQYF
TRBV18,CASSPSAELEAFF
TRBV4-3,CASSQRRRHRGNQPQHF
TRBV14,CASSQDGGFGYTF
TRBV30,CAWSNADTLYF
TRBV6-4,CASRRDFDTMNTEAFF
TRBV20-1,CSASLFGSSYEQYF
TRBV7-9,CASSSGKRADTQYF
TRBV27,CASSRRGYYEQYF
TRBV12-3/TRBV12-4,CASSRPVADTQYF
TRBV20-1,CSAAGNYGYTF
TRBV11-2,CASSNSVGRQPQHF
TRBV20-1,CSATDYLYQETQYF
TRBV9,CASSSNSGNTIYF
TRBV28,CASCWAVPYNEQFF
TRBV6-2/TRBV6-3,CASRPSGGALNEQFF
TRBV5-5,CASSLAGSYGYTF
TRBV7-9,CASSLGQSNQPQHF
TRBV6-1,CASSEGGHGNTIYF
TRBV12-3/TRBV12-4,CASSSGARTQYF
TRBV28,CASSFNTGGLETQYF
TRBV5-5,CASSLYEGSDTIYF
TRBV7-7,CSSSLGSVDSYEQYF